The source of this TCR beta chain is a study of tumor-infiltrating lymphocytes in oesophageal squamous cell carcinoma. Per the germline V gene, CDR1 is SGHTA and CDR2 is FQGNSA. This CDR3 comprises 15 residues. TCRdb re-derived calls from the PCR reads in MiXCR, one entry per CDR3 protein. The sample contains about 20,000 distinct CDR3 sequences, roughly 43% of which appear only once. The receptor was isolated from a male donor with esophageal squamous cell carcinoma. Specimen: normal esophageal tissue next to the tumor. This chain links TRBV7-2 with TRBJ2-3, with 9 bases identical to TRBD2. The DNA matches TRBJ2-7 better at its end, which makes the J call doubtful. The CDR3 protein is CASSPNSGRGYEQYF. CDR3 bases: TGTGCCAGCAGCCCAAATAGCGGGAGAGGCTACGAGCAGTACTTC.